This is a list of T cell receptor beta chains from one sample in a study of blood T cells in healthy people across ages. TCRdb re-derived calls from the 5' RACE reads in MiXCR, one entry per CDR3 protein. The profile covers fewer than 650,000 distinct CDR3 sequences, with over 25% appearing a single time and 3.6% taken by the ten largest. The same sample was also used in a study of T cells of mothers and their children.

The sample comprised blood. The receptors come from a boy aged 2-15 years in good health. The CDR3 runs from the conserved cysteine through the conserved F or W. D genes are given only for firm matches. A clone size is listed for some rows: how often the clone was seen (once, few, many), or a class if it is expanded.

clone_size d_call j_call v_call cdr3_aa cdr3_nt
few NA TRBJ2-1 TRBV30 CAWSIPQVPSEQFF TGTGCCTGGAGTATACCGCAGGTGCCATCTGAGCAGTTCTTC
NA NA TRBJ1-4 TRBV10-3 CAIREGGPGEKLFF TGTGCCATCCGTGAGGGGGGACCTGGCGAAAAACTGTTTTTT
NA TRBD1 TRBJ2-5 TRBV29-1 CSFRTGVLGETQYF TGCAGCTTCCGGACAGGGGTTTTGGGAGAGACCCAGTACTTC
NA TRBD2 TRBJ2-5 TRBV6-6 CASSPEGLAGEETQYF TGTGCCAGCAGTCCTGAGGGACTAGCGGGAGAAGAGACCCAGTACTTC
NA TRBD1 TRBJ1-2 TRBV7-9 CASSLGGQGNGYTF TGTGCCAGCAGCTTAGGGGGACAGGGAAATGGCTACACCTTC
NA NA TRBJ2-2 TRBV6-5 CASSYPPLGGWTGELFF TGTGCCAGCAGTTACCCACCGCTGGGGGGTTGGACCGGGGAGCTGTTTTTT
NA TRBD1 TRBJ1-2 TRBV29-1 CSVERGTGVNGYTF TGCAGCGTTGAAAGGGGGACAGGGGTAAATGGCTACACCTTC
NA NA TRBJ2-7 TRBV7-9 CASSLPLGGPTYEQYF TGTGCCAGCAGCTTACCCTTGGGGGGGCCCACCTACGAGCAGTACTTC
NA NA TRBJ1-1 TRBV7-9 CASTYLGMGAGTEAFF TGTGCCAGCACCTACCTCGGGATGGGGGCTGGCACTGAAGCTTTCTTT
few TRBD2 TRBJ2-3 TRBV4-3 CASSPGASGTVDTQYF TGCGCCAGCAGCCCGGGAGCTAGCGGGACTGTCGATACGCAGTATTTT
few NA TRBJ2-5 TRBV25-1 CASSEAELGETQYF TGTGCCAGCAGTGAAGCGGAGTTGGGAGAGACCCAGTACTTC
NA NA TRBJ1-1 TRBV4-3 CASSQDRRGLTEAFF TGCGCCAGCAGCCAAGATCGTAGGGGTTTGACTGAAGCTTTCTTT
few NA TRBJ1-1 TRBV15 CATSTVGWFSPTEAFF TGTGCCACCAGCACCGTCGGATGGTTTTCCCCGACTGAAGCTTTCTTT
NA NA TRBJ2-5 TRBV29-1 CSVGVAAREETQYF TGCAGCGTTGGCGTCGCGGCACGGGAAGAGACCCAGTACTTC
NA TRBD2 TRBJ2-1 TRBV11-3 CASSFGLAGDEQFF TGTGCCAGCAGCTTCGGACTAGCGGGGGATGAGCAGTTCTTC
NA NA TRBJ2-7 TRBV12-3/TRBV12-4 CASSLGEGAIEQYF TGTGCCAGCAGTTTAGGGGAGGGGGCTATCGAGCAGTACTTC
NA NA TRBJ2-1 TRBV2 CASSERPEQFF TGTGCCAGCAGTGAAAGACCCGAGCAGTTCTTC
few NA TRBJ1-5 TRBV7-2 CASSVRGDQPQHF TGTGCCAGCAGCGTCCGGGGAGATCAGCCCCAGCATTTT
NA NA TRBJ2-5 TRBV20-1 CSTYRAETQYF TGCAGTACTTACAGGGCAGAGACCCAGTACTTC
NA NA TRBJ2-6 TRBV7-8 CASSSPQGPGANVLTF TGTGCCAGCAGCTCCCCACAGGGCCCTGGGGCCAACGTCCTGACTTTC
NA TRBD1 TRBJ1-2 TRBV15 CATSRDLGTASYTF TGTGCCACCAGCAGAGATTTGGGGACAGCCAGCTACACCTTC
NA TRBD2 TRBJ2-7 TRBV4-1 CASSHGLAGEQYF TGCGCCAGCAGCCACGGACTAGCTGGGGAGCAGTACTTC
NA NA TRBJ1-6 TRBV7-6 CASSRFGGANSPLHF TGTGCCAGCAGCCGCTTCGGCGGGGCGAATTCACCCCTCCACTTT
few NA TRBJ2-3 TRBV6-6 CASKGRTTHTTDTQYF TGTGCCAGCAAAGGAAGAACGACTCATACCACAGATACGCAGTATTTT
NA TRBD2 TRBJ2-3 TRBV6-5 CASSYSGGTSGGGHTDTQYF TGTGCCAGCAGTTACTCGGGGGGGACTAGCGGGGGCGGGCACACAGATACGCAGTATTTT
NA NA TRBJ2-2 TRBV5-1 CASRIVAGELFF TGCGCCAGCAGAATAGTCGCCGGGGAGCTGTTTTTT
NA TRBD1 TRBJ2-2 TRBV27 CASSPRRTRRQGSNTGELFF TGTGCCAGCAGCCCCCGACGAACACGAAGACAGGGATCGAACACCGGGGAGCTGTTTTTT
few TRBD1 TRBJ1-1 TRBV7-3 CASSSVSGRWTGGEWNTEAFF TGTGCCAGCAGCTCCGTTAGTGGGAGGTGGACAGGGGGCGAATGGAACACTGAAGCTTTCTTT
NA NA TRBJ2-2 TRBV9 CASSVDRRGGELFF TGTGCCAGCAGCGTAGATCGCAGGGGCGGGGAGCTGTTTTTT